The T cell receptor beta chain under discussion was sequenced for a study of technical replicates of blood from a handful of donors. The length of the CDR3 is 15 residues. Germline V gene sequence: CDR1 KGHSH, CDR2 LQKENI. V lost 6 bases to trimming and J lost 2 bases; unmatched junction nucleotides: 7. Assay: immunoSEQ multiplex PCR; the TCRdb copy retains only in-frame clones and omits some. The repertoire holds about 69,000 clones, with 80% to 90% as singletons. The sample was PBMCs. This sequence originates from a human donor in good health. Some clones in this sample may be carry-over from other donors' samples. The genes are TRBV18 and TRBJ2-1, with TRBD2 matching 7 bases. CDR3 DNA sequence: TGTGCCAGCTCGGTGACAAGCGGGGCCTACAATGAGCAGTTCTTC. This encodes CASSVTSGAYNEQFF.